What follows are 19 T cell receptor beta chains derived from one specimen sequenced in a study of cytomegalovirus exposure and HLA in healthy donors. In the PCR, 60 Vbeta and 13 Jbeta primers were used. Assay used: immunoSEQ multiplex PCR; TCRdb lists only in-frame clones, some missing. The repertoire holds some 240,000 clones, 70% to 80% seen once, with around 4% in the top ten. Input material: PBMCs. The receptors originated from a male donor in good health and CMV-seronegative.

V gene TRBV11-2 combines with J gene TRBJ1-2; perhaps TRBD1 as D (6 bases). Germline lookup yields CDR1 SGHAT and CDR2 FQNNGV. V was cut by 8 bases and J by 0 bases, with 10 bases left in between. CDR3 size: 13 residues. DNA for the CDR3: TGTGCCAGCGAGGGGGGGCCTAACTATGGCTACACCTTC. It yields the protein CASEGGPNYGYTF.

The V and J genes are TRBV27 and TRBJ1-2; D may be TRBD1 (6 bases). The CDR3 extends over 15 amino acids. The germline gives CDR1 MNHEY, CDR2 SMNVEV (reference sequence). The V end was cut by 4 bases, the J end by 5 bases, with 17 bases between. In DNA, the CDR3 is TGTGCCAGCAGTTGGAGGGAGGGAGGGGGATATGGCTACACCTTC. This codes for CASSWREGGGYGYTF.

This sequence joins TRBV9 and TRBJ2-5; D might be TRBD2 (6 bases). The CDR3 covers 15 residues. Trimming took 4 bases from V and 0 from J, leaving 13 bases between them. Germline-derived CDR1 and CDR2 are SGDLS and YYNGEE. CDR3 sequence (DNA): TGTGCCAGCAGCCTTTATCGGGACTACCAAGAGACCCAGTACTTC. It codes for CASSLYRDYQETQYF.

Comments on this clone: The same CDR3 arises from other DNA sequences in this sample as well. The chain carries TRBV5-1 and TRBJ2-7, with 8 positions matching TRBD2. Germline V gene lookup returns CDR1 SGHRS and CDR2 YFSETQ. V lost 4 bases to trimming and J lost 3 bases; unmatched junction nucleotides: 3. CDR3 size: 13 residues. The chain's CDR3 is CASSPGGGYEQYF. In DNA form, the CDR3 reads TGCGCCAGCAGCCCCGGGGGGGGCTACGAGCAGTACTTC.

Here the CDR3 DNA reads TGTGCCAGCAGTGACCCCCGACTCACCTACGAGCAGTACTTC. This translates into CASSDPRLTYEQYF. The V and J genes are TRBV6-1 and TRBJ2-7; D is unclear. There are 14 residues in the CDR3. Germline loops: CDR1 MNHNS, CDR2 SASEGT. Trimming pared 3 bases from V and 2 bases from J, leaving 11 bases between.

This chain joins TRBV7-6 and TRBJ2-2; D might be TRBD2 (6 bases). Trimming stripped 1 base from V and 1 base from J, with 7 bases between. This CDR3 has 15 residues. CDR1 is SGHVS and CDR2 is FNYEAQ in the germline V gene. The CDR3 region is CASSLEGLNTGELFF. The CDR3 DNA is TGTGCCAGCAGCTTAGAGGGACTGAACACCGGGGAGCTGTTTTTT. The entire variable domain, with the rest obtained from reference TRBV7-6 and TRBJ2-2, is as follows: GAGVSQSPRYKVTKRGQDVALRCDPISGHVSLYWYRQALGQGPEFLTYFNYEAQQDKSGLPNDRFSAERPEGSISTLTIQRTEQRDSAMYRCASSLEGLNTGELFFGEGSRLTVL.

This clone was counted between two and nine times. The rearrangement links TRBV28 to TRBJ1-1; D is undetermined. The V end lost 8 bases, the J end lost 4 bases, and 14 bases lay between the germline ends. The germline CDR1 and CDR2 sequences are MDHEN and SYDVKM. The CDR3 is 13 amino acids. As DNA, the CDR3 is TGTGCCAGCTCCGGGGTGAGAGGCACTGAAGCTTTCTTT. Its protein product is CASSGVRGTEAFF.

The chain couples TRBV2 to TRBJ1-4; 7 nucleotides line up with TRBD1. The V segment lost 6 bases and the J segment 3 bases; nucleotides outside the gene matches: 4. The CDR3 is made up of 14 amino acids. The germline V gene has CDR1 SNHLY and CDR2 FYNNEI. CDR3 loop: CASRLGTANEKLFF. The CDR3 bases are TGTGCCAGCAGACTCGGGACAGCTAATGAAAAACTGTTTTTT.

The gene calls are TRBV30 and TRBJ1-2; D uncertain. Trimming stripped 4 bases from V and 4 bases from J, with 10 bases between. CDR3 length equals 12 residues. From germline, CDR1 is GTSNPN and CDR2 SVGIG (reference sequence). CDR3 amino acids: CAWIGGLYGYTF. DNA of the CDR3: TGTGCCTGGATTGGTGGACTCTATGGCTACACCTTC.

The V gene is TRBV5-1, the J gene TRBJ2-2; no definite D call. From germline, CDR1 is SGHRS and CDR2 YFSETQ. This CDR3 contains 17 residues. Trimming removed 0 bases from V and 6 bases from J, with 18 bases in between. The CDR3 here is CASSLGATRVVAGELFF. The CDR3 DNA reads TGCGCCAGCAGCTTGGGGGCAACGCGAGTAGTCGCCGGGGAGCTGTTTTTT.

This clone was found a few times. This rearrangement joins TRBV5-6 to TRBJ2-3, with D possibly matching TRBD2 (6 bases). The germline gives CDR1 SGHDT, CDR2 YYEEEE. The CDR3 extends over 13 amino acids. Deletions cut 6 bases from V and 6 bases from J, with 14 bases between. CDR3 sequence (DNA): TGTGCCAGCACCTCCGCTAGCGTGGATACGCAGTATTTT. Residues: CASTSASVDTQYF.

The chain has TRBV6-5 and TRBJ2-1; a weak D match, TRBD1 (5 bases). The CDR3 extends over 14 amino acids. V was trimmed by 3 bases and J by 2 bases, leaving 8 bases between them. Germline CDR1 reads MNHEY; CDR2 reads SVGAGI. The CDR3 DNA reads as TGTGCCAGCAGTTATGGCAGGGCCTACAATGAGCAGTTCTTC. Its translation is CASSYGRAYNEQFF.

The CDR3: CASSLWSNSPLHF. CDR3 coding DNA: TGTGCCAGCAGCTTATGGAGTAATTCACCCCTCCACTTT. This chain links TRBV7-2 with TRBJ1-6; no reliable D call. From germline, CDR1 is SGHTA and CDR2 FQGNSA. This CDR3 spans 13 amino acids. V lost 2 bases, J lost 6 bases, and 5 bases lay in between.

The chain links TRBV7-3 to TRBJ2-5, with D possibly being TRBD1 (8 bases). The germline V gene has CDR1 SGHTA and CDR2 FQGTGA. With 4 bases removed from V and 11 bases from J, the gap between germline ends came to 23 bases. The CDR3 totals 15 residues. For the CDR3, the DNA is TGTGCCAGCAGCTCTTCAGGGGGCGGGGGTTTCCCGCAGTACTTC. It encodes CASSSSGGGGFPQYF.

The rearrangement uses TRBV5-1 and TRBJ1-2; D possibly corresponds to TRBD1 (5 bases). The germline V gene encodes CDR1 SGHRS and CDR2 YFSETQ. This CDR3 region has 17 residues. V gave up 4 bases and J gave up 4 bases, with 23 bases separating them. The CDR3 nucleotides read TGCGCCAGCAGCGCCTCTCTGGGAGGGGCCTTATTCTATGGCTACACCTTC. Residues: CASSASLGGALFYGYTF.

The chain employs TRBV5-1 and TRBJ2-3, with D perhaps TRBD1 (5 bases). The CDR3 is made up of 14 amino acids. The V and J ends lost 0 bases and 1 base respectively, with 6 bases between them. Germline V lookup: CDR1 SGHRS, CDR2 YFSETQ. CDR3 sequence reads: CASSLEGGTDTQYF. DNA for the CDR3: TGCGCCAGCAGCTTGGAAGGGGGCACAGATACGCAGTATTTT.

The gene calls are TRBV5-1 and TRBJ2-5; D possibly corresponds to TRBD1 (5 bases). The J call may not be correct, given that the DNA end is closer to TRBJ2-7. CDR1 SGHRS and CDR2 YFSETQ come from the germline V gene. CDR3 size: 13 residues. CDR3 sequence: CASSFLGVDEQYF. In DNA form, the CDR3 reads TGCGCCAGCAGCTTTTTAGGGGTGGACGAGCAGTACTTC.

V is TRBV28 and J is TRBJ2-5; 9 positions agree with TRBD1. The germline V gene encodes CDR1 MDHEN and CDR2 SYDVKM. The CDR3 totals 15 residues. After removal of 4 bases from V and 1 base from J, the junction contained 4 bases not matched to a gene. Here the CDR3 DNA reads TGTGCCAGCAGTTGGACAGGGGCTCCCCAAGAGACCCAGTACTTC. Its translation: CASSWTGAPQETQYF.

This clone is a singleton in its sample. The chain is built from TRBV5-8 and TRBJ2-5; D ambiguous. The CDR3 covers 13 residues. Germline CDR1 SGHTS, CDR2 YDEGEE. V was shortened by 5 bases and J by 2 bases, with 10 bases between the two germline ends. The CDR3: CASSYTRQETQYF. CDR3 nucleotide sequence: TGTGCCAGCAGTTATACAAGACAAGAGACCCAGTACTTC.